A selection of T cell receptor beta chains follows, all from one sample in a study of lung T cells in sarcoidosis with Löfgren's syndrome. TCRdb reprocessed the reads with MiXCR, giving one entry per CDR3 protein. The table lists some 19,000 distinct CDR3 sequences, roughly a fifth of them singletons. The sample taken for sequencing was CD4+ T cells from bronchoalveolar lavage. The receptors were gathered from a human donor with sarcoidosis (Löfgren's syndrome or another form), or a control subject (not recorded which). Both conserved end residues are part of each CDR3. The D gene is left open where the match is weak. Size tells how often a clone was seen (once, few, many) or the class of an expanded clone, and some rows leave it out.

abundance	d_gene	len	v_gene	j_gene	CDR3aa	CDR3nt
many	TRBD2	15	TRBV20-1	TRBJ2-3	CSAGTSGTSTDTQYF	TGCAGTGCAGGGACTAGCGGGACTAGCACAGATACGCAGTATTTT
many	-	13	TRBV19	TRBJ2-3	CASSVLGTDTQYF	TGTGCCAGTAGTGTGCTTGGCACAGATACGCAGTATTTT
-	TRBD1	13	TRBV2	TRBJ1-5	CASGTESNQPQHF	TGTGCCAGCGGGACAGAGAGCAATCAGCCCCAGCATTTT
-	TRBD2	13	TRBV29-1	TRBJ2-7	CSVSRTSGYEQYF	TGCAGCGTCTCCAGGACTAGCGGATACGAGCAGTACTTC
few	TRBD2	15	TRBV19	TRBJ2-1	CASSKAGGLNNEQFF	TGTGCCAGTAGTAAGGCGGGAGGGCTAAACAATGAGCAGTTCTTC
many	-	16	TRBV6-2/TRBV6-3	TRBJ2-1	CASSDGGPGSYNEQFF	TGTGCCAGCAGTGACGGGGGGCCAGGCTCCTACAATGAGCAGTTCTTC
many	TRBD1	18	TRBV4-3	TRBJ2-1	CASSQDYPGQGARDEQFF	TGCGCCAGCAGCCAAGATTATCCGGGACAGGGGGCGCGCGATGAGCAGTTCTTC
-	-	13	TRBV18	TRBJ1-1	CVSFTGANTGAFF	TGTGTCAGCTTTACCGGGGCAAACACTGGAGCTTTCTTT
many	TRBD1	15	TRBV7-9	TRBJ2-5	CASSFGTGVGETQYF	TGTGCCAGCAGCTTCGGGACAGGGGTCGGCGAGACCCAGTACTTC
-	-	14	TRBV18	TRBJ1-1	CASSLLAENTEAFF	TGTGCCAGCTCACTCCTAGCGGAGAACACTGAAGCTTTCTTT
few	TRBD2	15	TRBV7-9	TRBJ2-7	CASSHRLAGSYEQYF	TGTGCCAGCAGCCACCGACTAGCGGGTTCCTACGAGCAGTACTTC
many	-	15	TRBV20-1	TRBJ2-5	CSARDGTTLLGTQYF	TGCAGTGCTAGAGATGGTACCACGCTCCTTGGGACCCAGTACTTC
many	TRBD2	15	TRBV15	TRBJ2-5	CATSRDRGGHWTQYF	TGTGCCACCAGCAGAGATCGGGGGGGTCACTGGACCCAGTACTTC
many	-	15	TRBV12-5	TRBJ2-1	CASGIGQSSYNEQFF	TGTGCTAGTGGTATCGGACAGAGCTCCTACAATGAGCAGTTCTTC
-	-	14	TRBV30	TRBJ1-1	CAWIPGQTNTEAFF	TGTGCCTGGATCCCTGGACAAACGAACACTGAAGCTTTCTTT
many	-	14	TRBV18	TRBJ1-2	CASSPEQGISGYTF	TGTGCCAGCTCACCAGAACAGGGAATTAGTGGCTACACCTTC
-	-	19	TRBV18	TRBJ2-3	CTSSPPMSIPFRETDTQYF	TGTACCAGCTCACCACCCATGTCTATACCGTTTAGAGAAACAGATACGCAGTATTTT
-	TRBD1	15	TRBV18	TRBJ1-1	CATQGPTGQNTEAFF	TGTGCCACCCAGGGACCGACAGGGCAGAACACTGAAGCTTTCTTT
-	-	13	TRBV19	TRBJ2-1	CASSTDFYNEQFF	TGTGCCAGTAGTACGGACTTTTACAATGAGCAGTTCTTC
few	TRBD2	15	TRBV7-6	TRBJ2-3	CASSSSGRGPDTQYF	TGTGCCAGCAGCTCAAGCGGGAGGGGGCCAGATACGCAGTATTTT
few	TRBD2	16	TRBV6-1	TRBJ2-1	CASSHLGLAGDNEQFF	TGTGCCAGCAGCCACCTGGGACTAGCGGGGGACAATGAGCAGTTCTTC
-	TRBD2	15	TRBV12-3/TRBV12-4	TRBJ2-3	CASSILAGVGDTQYF	TGTGCCAGCAGCATTCTAGCGGGAGTGGGAGATACGCAGTATTTT
many	-	13	TRBV20-1	TRBJ2-7	CSVAGQRGYEQYF	TGCAGCGTAGCCGGACAGAGGGGCTACGAGCAGTACTTC
many	TRBD2	15	TRBV6-1	TRBJ2-7	CASSLGTSGIYEQYF	TGTGCCAGCAGCCTCGGGACTAGCGGGATCTACGAGCAGTACTTC
many	TRBD2	14	TRBV20-1	TRBJ2-7	CSAKLAGVSYEQYF	TGCAGTGCTAAACTAGCGGGAGTGTCGTACGAGCAGTACTTC
medium-sized	TRBD2	13	TRBV28	TRBJ2-7	CASSLAGGYEQYF	TGTGCCAGCAGTTTAGCGGGAGGGTACGAGCAGTACTTC
many	TRBD2	17	TRBV12-5	TRBJ2-1	CASAIGTSGVPYNEQFF	TGTGCTAGTGCTATAGGGACTAGCGGAGTCCCCTACAATGAGCAGTTCTTC
few	-	12	TRBV2	TRBJ2-3	CASSETAPAQYF	TGTGCCAGCAGTGAAACGGCGCCGGCGCAGTATTTT
many	-	14	TRBV20-1	TRBJ1-1	CSARDPGRTSQAFF	TGCAGTGCTAGAGACCCTGGACGGACTTCTCAAGCTTTCTTT
many	TRBD2	16	TRBV7-2	TRBJ2-3	CASSSRLAASTDTQYF	TGTGCCAGCAGCTCCCGTCTAGCGGCTAGCACAGATACGCAGTATTTT
medium-sized	-	13	TRBV20-1	TRBJ1-1	CSGCKLMNTEAFF	TGCAGTGGGTGCAAGTTAATGAACACTGAAGCTTTCTTT
many	TRBD1	14	TRBV4-1	TRBJ2-7	CASSQWTGPYEQYF	TGCGCCAGCAGCCAATGGACAGGGCCCTACGAGCAGTACTTC
many	TRBD2	16	TRBV28	TRBJ2-3	CASSWTSGRSTDTQYF	TGTGCCAGCAGTTGGACTAGCGGGAGAAGTACAGATACGCAGTATTTT
-	TRBD1	14	TRBV5-1	TRBJ1-2	CASSYGTGGDGYTF	TGCGCCAGCAGCTACGGGACAGGGGGCGATGGCTACACCTTC
many	-	20	TRBV4-2	TRBJ2-3	CASSQDRQGGQRKSTDTQYF	TGTGCCAGCAGCCAAGACCGACAGGGAGGCCAAAGGAAAAGCACAGATACGCAGTATTTT
many	TRBD1	12	TRBV2	TRBJ1-2	CASSGDRVGYTF	TGTGCCAGCAGCGGGGACAGGGTTGGCTACACCTTC
few	-	13	TRBV7-3	TRBJ2-2	CASGTPNTGELFF	TGTGCCAGCGGGACACCGAACACCGGGGAGCTGTTTTTT
-	-	16	TRBV4-1	TRBJ2-1	CASSRPGHDNYNEQFF	TGCGCCAGCAGCCGGCCTGGGCACGACAATTACAATGAGCAGTTCTTC
many	-	14	TRBV20-1	TRBJ2-1	CSARATTRYNEQFF	TGCAGTGCTAGAGCGACGACCAGATACAATGAGCAGTTCTTC